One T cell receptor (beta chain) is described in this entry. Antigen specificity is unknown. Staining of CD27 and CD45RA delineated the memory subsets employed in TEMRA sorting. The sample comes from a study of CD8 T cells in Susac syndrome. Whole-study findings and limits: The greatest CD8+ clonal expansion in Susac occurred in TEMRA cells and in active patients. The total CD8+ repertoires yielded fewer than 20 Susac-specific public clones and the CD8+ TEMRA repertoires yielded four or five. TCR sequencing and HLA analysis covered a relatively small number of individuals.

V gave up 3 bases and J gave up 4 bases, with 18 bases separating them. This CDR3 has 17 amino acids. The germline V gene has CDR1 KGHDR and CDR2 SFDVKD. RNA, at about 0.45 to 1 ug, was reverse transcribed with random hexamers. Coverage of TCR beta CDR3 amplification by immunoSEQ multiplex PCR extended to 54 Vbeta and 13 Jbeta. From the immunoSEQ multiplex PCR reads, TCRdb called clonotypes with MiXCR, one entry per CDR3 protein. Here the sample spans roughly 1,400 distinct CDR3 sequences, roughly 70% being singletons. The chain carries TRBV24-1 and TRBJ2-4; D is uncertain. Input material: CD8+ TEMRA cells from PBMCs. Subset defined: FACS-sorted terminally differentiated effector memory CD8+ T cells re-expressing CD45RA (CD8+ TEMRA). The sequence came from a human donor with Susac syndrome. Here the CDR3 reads CATSDVLNVAGKNIQYF. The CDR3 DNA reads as TGTGCCACCAGTGATGTATTAAACGTGGCAGGTAAAAACATTCAGTACTTC.